A selection of T cell receptor beta chains follows, all from one sample in a study of CD8 T cells in Susac syndrome. A single record per CDR3 protein comes from TCRdb applying MiXCR to the immunoSEQ multiplex PCR reads. The table has a few hundred thousand distinct CDR3 sequences, over 75% seen once; the top ten hold around 0.2%. Source material: CD8+ T cells from PBMCs. These receptors all come from a human donor with multiple sclerosis. The CDR3 runs from the conserved cysteine through the conserved F or W. A D gene is named only where the DNA matches it firmly. A row's size may be missing; if present it is once, few, many or a size class.

size | D | J | V | CDR3 | DNA
. | TRBD1 | TRBJ1-1 | TRBV20-1 | CSARGLLGQGNPMNTEAFF | TGCAGTGCTAGAGGACTCCTCGGACAGGGTAATCCGATGAACACTGAAGCTTTCTTT
. | . | TRBJ2-7 | TRBV5-6 | CASSPRLSYEQYF | TGTGCCAGCAGCCCGAGGCTCTCCTACGAGCAGTACTTC
once | . | TRBJ1-4 | TRBV30 | CAWSAIKEKLFF | TGTGCCTGGAGTGCCATCAAGGAAAAACTGTTTTTT
. | . | TRBJ2-2 | TRBV6-1 | CASSEYGNSGTGELFF | TGTGCCAGCAGCGAGTATGGGAACTCGGGAACCGGGGAGCTGTTTTTT
. | . | TRBJ1-3 | TRBV28 | CASSLEDGNSGNTIYF | TGTGCCAGCAGTTTAGAGGACGGGAACTCTGGAAACACCATATATTTT
few | TRBD2 | TRBJ2-7 | TRBV6-5 | CASSFQTSGNRGEQYF | TGTGCCAGCAGTTTCCAGACTAGCGGGAACCGCGGGGAGCAGTACTTC
. | . | TRBJ2-5 | TRBV12-3/TRBV12-4 | CASSLEGQGLWGETQYF | TGTGCCAGCAGTTTAGAGGGCCAGGGGCTTTGGGGGGAGACCCAGTACTTC
. | TRBD2 | TRBJ2-7 | TRBV5-1 | CASSPGLAGGREQYF | TGCGCCAGCAGCCCGGGACTAGCGGGAGGGCGCGAGCAGTACTTC
few | . | TRBJ2-1 | TRBV28 | CASSHGSYAGPSYNEQFF | TGTGCCAGCAGTCACGGGAGTTATGCGGGACCCTCCTACAATGAGCAGTTCTTC
. | TRBD2 | TRBJ2-1 | TRBV29-1 | CIFRSLQLAGSLEQFF | TGCATCTTCCGCTCCCTTCAACTAGCGGGATCGCTCGAGCAGTTCTTC
few | TRBD1 | TRBJ2-5 | TRBV7-7 | CASSLSRDRVQETQYF | TGTGCTAGCAGCTTATCCCGGGACAGGGTCCAAGAGACCCAGTACTTC
. | . | TRBJ1-1 | TRBV25-1 | CASSSATDRPGTEAFF | TGTGCCAGCAGTTCTGCAACTGACAGACCCGGCACTGAAGCTTTCTTT
. | . | TRBJ2-7 | TRBV6-2/TRBV6-3 | CASSYSTPSYGEQYF | TGTGCCAGCAGTTACTCGACACCGTCCTACGGGGAGCAGTACTTC
. | TRBD1 | TRBJ2-7 | TRBV27 | CASSTLTGDGEQYF | TGTGCCAGCAGTACACTGACAGGGGACGGCGAGCAGTACTTC
. | . | TRBJ1-1 | TRBV5-8 | CASSPRTGTEAFF | TGTGCCAGCAGCCCTAGGACGGGGACTGAAGCTTTCTTT
. | TRBD1 | TRBJ2-3 | TRBV2 | CASRPTGTADTQYF | TGTGCCAGCAGACCAACAGGGACAGCAGATACGCAGTATTTT
. | . | TRBJ1-5 | TRBV6-1 | CASSIGAPGVLRDQPQHF | TGTGCCAGCAGTATTGGGGCGCCGGGGGTTTTAAGGGATCAGCCCCAGCATTTT
. | TRBD2 | TRBJ2-4 | TRBV9 | CASSGGTSGRALHIQYF | TGTGCCAGCAGCGGAGGGACTAGCGGGAGGGCCTTACACATTCAGTACTTC
once | . | TRBJ2-7 | TRBV2 | CASSAVRDMDYEQYF | TGTGCCAGCAGCGCTGTACGGGACATGGACTACGAGCAGTACTTC
once | . | TRBJ2-1 | TRBV19 | CASSIQGRNEQFF | TGTGCCAGTAGTATACAGGGTCGCAATGAGCAGTTCTTC
. | . | TRBJ2-7 | TRBV30 | CAASAGTDYEQYF | TGTGCCGCGTCCGCAGGGACGGACTACGAGCAGTACTTC
. | TRBD2 | TRBJ2-3 | TRBV11-2 | CASSPRGGRLADTQYF | TGTGCCAGCAGCCCCCGGGGGGGGAGGCTCGCAGATACGCAGTATTTT
. | TRBD1 | TRBJ1-2 | TRBV7-2 | CASSPDRDFYGYTF | TGTGCCAGCAGCCCGGACAGGGATTTCTATGGCTACACCTTC
. | . | TRBJ2-1 | TRBV19 | CASSDGMNSAYNEQFF | TGTGCCAGTAGTGATGGTATGAATTCGGCCTACAATGAGCAGTTCTTC
. | . | TRBJ1-4 | TRBV25-1 | CASSMGSRAHEKLFF | TGTGCCAGCAGTATGGGATCCAGGGCCCATGAAAAACTGTTTTTT
. | . | TRBJ2-1 | TRBV28 | CASSFSPDRPPINEQFF | TGTGCCAGCAGTTTTAGTCCCGACAGACCCCCGATAAATGAGCAGTTCTTC